Presented here are 31 T cell receptor beta chains from one specimen sequenced in a study of T cell clonotyping in hematopoietic cell transplantation. Here immunoSEQ multiplex PCR was the method, and the copy in TCRdb shows in-frame clones only, minus some. The sample holds 35,000 to 45,000 clones, 94% seen once. The sequenced material came from peripheral blood mononuclear cells. The receptors here all came from a woman between 45 and 65 years old in good health. Some clones in this sample may be carry-over from other donors' samples.

V is TRBV9 and J is TRBJ1-1, with no clear D. The V gene's germline CDR1 is SGDLS and CDR2 YYNGEE. The germline V and J ends were trimmed by 4 bases and 1 base, with 11 bases remaining between them. The length of the CDR3 is 14 residues. The CDR3 loop reads CASSSHLANTEAFF. The CDR3 region has the DNA TGTGCCAGCAGCTCCCATTTGGCGAACACTGAAGCTTTCTTT.

The rearrangement links TRBV7-2 to TRBJ1-2; tentatively, D is TRBD1 (6 bases). The CDR3 length is 15 residues. Per the germline V gene, CDR1 is SGHTA and CDR2 is FQGNSA. V was cut by 0 bases and J by 5 bases, with 13 bases left in between. CDR3 protein: CASSLANRGQYGYTF. Here the CDR3 DNA reads TGTGCCAGCAGCTTAGCCAACCGGGGGCAGTATGGCTACACCTTC.

In its sample, this clone was seen once. The chain recombines TRBV6-5 with TRBJ1-2, with a tentative D call TRBD1 (5 bases). The CDR3 is made up of 15 amino acids. V lost 2 bases, J lost 0 bases, and 10 bases lay in between. Germline-derived CDR1 and CDR2 are MNHEY and SVGAGI. CDR3 loop: CASSYRGDSNYGYTF. CDR3 DNA sequence: TGTGCCAGCAGTTACCGGGGGGATTCTAACTATGGCTACACCTTC.

The sample holds one count of this clone. The chain joins TRBV11-2 to TRBJ2-5; D gene unclear. Per germline, CDR1 SGHAT and CDR2 FQNNGV. V gave up 5 bases and J gave up 0 bases, with 13 bases separating them. The CDR3 is 15 amino acids. CDR3 nucleotides: TGTGCCAGCAGCCGCGCGACAACTTACCAAGAGACCCAGTACTTC. It specifies CASSRATTYQETQYF.

The chain carries TRBV2 and TRBJ1-2, with a tentative D call TRBD1 (5 bases). Per germline, CDR1 SNHLY and CDR2 FYNNEI. The CDR3 sequence is 14 residues long. V lost 1 base to trimming and J lost 0 bases, with 6 bases between them. This chain's CDR3 is CASSEGTTNYGYTF. The DNA for the CDR3 is TGTGCCAGCAGTGAAGGGACAACTAACTATGGCTACACCTTC.

This clone occurred once. The chain employs TRBV11-3 and TRBJ2-3, with 8 bases identical to TRBD2. Per germline, CDR1 SGHNT and CDR2 YENEEA. The CDR3 is 17 residues long. After removal of 1 base from V and 4 bases from J, the junction contained 10 bases not matched to a gene. CDR3 nucleotide sequence: TGTGCCAGCAGCTTAGCGCCTAGCGGGTATAACTCAGATACGCAGTATTTT. As protein: CASSLAPSGYNSDTQYF.

The chain employs TRBV10-3 and TRBJ2-7; tentative D call: TRBD1 (6 bases). V was cut by 6 bases and J by 3 bases, with 12 bases left in between. Germline V lookup: CDR1 ENHRY, CDR2 SYGVKD. This CDR3 has 13 amino acids. DNA of the CDR3: TGTGCCATCAGAGCGACAGGCCTCTACGAGCAGTACTTC. Amino acids: CAIRATGLYEQYF.

The chain uses TRBV6-5 and TRBJ1-2, with D possibly matching TRBD1 (5 bases). The V gene lost 0 bases and the J gene lost 7 bases, with 6 bases spanning the gap. This CDR3 comprises 12 residues. The V gene's germline CDR1 is MNHEY and CDR2 SVGAGI. CDR3 sequence reads: CASSYSGAGYTF. CDR3 nucleotide sequence: TGTGCCAGCAGTTACTCTGGGGCTGGCTACACCTTC.

This clone was detected only once. The CDR3 DNA reads as TGTGCCTGGAGTGACAGGGGGCTTCAGCCCCAGCATTTT. As protein: CAWSDRGLQPQHF. The chain joins TRBV30 to TRBJ1-5, with 9 bases lining up with TRBD1. V trimming: 1 base; J trimming: 6 bases; junction bases outside the gene matches: 1. Per the germline V gene, CDR1 is GTSNPN and CDR2 is SVGIG (reference sequence). The CDR3 contains 13 residues.

The CDR3 DNA sequence: TGTGCCAGCAGCGATGGACAGGGGGATGGCTACACCTTC. Translated, it gives CASSDGQGDGYTF. This chain joins TRBV7-2 and TRBJ1-2, with 10 positions matching TRBD1. The CDR3 has 13 residues. The V gene's germline CDR1 is SGHTA and CDR2 FQGNSA. V shed 5 bases and J 6 bases; nucleotides not matched to a gene: 3.

The chain recombines TRBV15 with TRBJ1-2; D gene unclear. CDR3 length: 14 residues. The ends were cut back, 6 bases at V and 3 bases at J, with 14 bases in the middle. Germline loops: CDR1 LNHNV, CDR2 YYDKDF (reference sequence). CDR3 sequence reads: CATRPIAVDYGYTF. In DNA, the CDR3 is TGTGCCACCAGGCCAATAGCGGTGGACTATGGCTACACCTTC.

On this clone: The sample holds other DNA sequences that translate to the same CDR3. This chain uses TRBV5-1 with TRBJ2-5; no clear D. CDR1 is SGHRS and CDR2 is YFSETQ in the germline V gene. V was trimmed by 0 bases and J by 5 bases, leaving 8 bases between them. There are 13 residues in the CDR3. The CDR3 spells CASSLASGETQYF. Written as DNA, the CDR3 is TGCGCCAGCAGCTTGGCCTCCGGCGAGACCCAGTACTTC.

The genes are TRBV29-1 and TRBJ2-5; D is perhaps TRBD1 or TRBD2 (6 bases each). Germline lookup yields CDR1 SQVTM and CDR2 ANQGSEA. The CDR3 runs to 16 residues. Deletions cut 0 bases from V and 2 bases from J, with 16 bases between. The CDR3, as DNA: TGCAGCGTTGAAGATCCGGGGTGGGGGGCTCAAGAGACCCAGTACTTC. Translating gives CSVEDPGWGAQETQYF. The full variable domain, completed using reference TRBV29-1 and TRBJ2-5, is SAVISQKPSRDICQRGTSLTIQCQVDSQVTMMFWYRQQPGQSLTLIATANQGSEATYESGFVIDKFPISRPNLTFSTLTVSNMSPEDSSIYLCSVEDPGWGAQETQYFGPGTRLLVL.

The chain links TRBV5-1 to TRBJ2-4; no clear D. The germline V gene encodes CDR1 SGHRS and CDR2 YFSETQ. CDR3 length: 12 residues. V lost 1 base, J lost 11 bases, and 10 bases lay in between. As DNA, the CDR3 is TGCGCCAGCAGCTTGTATGGGTCCGTTCAGTACTTC. Its translation: CASSLYGSVQYF.

This clone was counted a few times. The chain links TRBV25-1 to TRBJ2-1, with unresolved D. The CDR3 runs 13 residues. V lost 4 bases, J lost 9 bases, and 13 bases lay in between. Germline V gene sequence: CDR1 MGHDK, CDR2 SYGVNS. The CDR3 here is CASSGVSESEQFF. Written as DNA, the CDR3 is TGTGCCAGCAGTGGTGTGTCGGAGTCTGAGCAGTTCTTC.

The CDR3 is CASSQDGTGGVNTEAFF. CDR3 in DNA: TGCGCCAGCAGCCAAGACGGGACAGGGGGAGTGAACACTGAAGCTTTCTTT. The genes are TRBV4-3 and TRBJ1-1; 11 bases are a match to TRBD1. The CDR3 sequence is 17 residues long. J lost 0 bases, V lost 0 bases, and 3 bases had no gene match. The germline CDR1 and CDR2 sequences are LGHNA and YSLEER.

Concerning this clone: The germline gene is not matched at one end of the junction; a read error may be the cause. The chain couples TRBV19 to TRBJ2-2, with 7 bases fitting TRBD1. CDR1 LNHDA and CDR2 SQIVND come from the germline V gene (reference sequence). This CDR3 is 15 amino acids long. The CDR3 DNA reads TGTGCCAGTACCAGAGTACAGGGGAACGCCGGGGAGCTGTTTTTT. The encoded protein is CASTRVQGNAGELFF.

The V and J genes are TRBV2 and TRBJ2-7, with D perhaps TRBD1 (6 bases). Germline V gene lookup returns CDR1 SNHLY and CDR2 FYNNEI. The CDR3 runs to 15 residues. The V end was cut by 1 base, the J end by 0 bases, with 10 bases between. CDR3 in DNA: TGTGCCAGCAGTGAAGACCTGACAGGCTCCTACGAGCAGTACTTC. Amino acid sequence: CASSEDLTGSYEQYF.

V and J are TRBV6-1 and TRBJ2-3, with 7 bases aligning to TRBD1. The CDR3 is made up of 14 amino acids. Trimming took 5 bases from V and 3 from J; bases not matched to a gene: 5. Germline assignment: CDR1 MNHNS and CDR2 SASEGT. The CDR3: CASSPPGQTDTQYF. The CDR3 DNA reads as TGTGCCAGCAGTCCACCGGGACAGACAGATACGCAGTATTTT.

In regard to this clone: The junction and the germline gene differ at one end; a read error may be behind it. V and J are TRBV20-1 and TRBJ2-3, with 9 bases identical to TRBD1. The CDR3 spans 11 residues. Per the germline V gene, CDR1 is DFQATT and CDR2 is SNEGSKA (reference sequence). CDR3 sequence: CSARGGGQGDF. The CDR3 DNA follows: TGCAGTGCTAGGGGTGGGGGACAGGGTGATTTT.

V is TRBV20-1 and J is TRBJ1-2; weak D call: TRBD1 (5 bases). Trimming took off 5 bases at V and 7 bases at J, with 11 bases between the two ends. The CDR3 consists of 11 residues. CDR1 and CDR2 from the germline V gene are DFQATT and SNEGSKA (reference sequence). CDR3 in DNA: TGCAGTGCTTCAGGGTTATCTGGCTACACCTTC. Amino acid sequence: CSASGLSGYTF.

The J gene is TRBJ1-2, the V gene TRBV28, with 10 bases that match TRBD1. This CDR3 region has 18 residues. Germline V gene lookup returns CDR1 MDHEN and CDR2 SYDVKM. J gave up 5 bases and V 7 bases, and 19 bases lay outside the gene matches. The CDR3 spells CASTSGDRGPLGVYGYTF. Written as DNA, the CDR3 is TGTGCCAGCACGAGTGGGGACAGGGGACCCTTAGGCGTTTATGGCTACACCTTC.

The chain carries TRBV29-1 and TRBJ1-1; 10 bases are shared with TRBD1. The CDR3 covers 13 residues. CDR1 is SQVTM and CDR2 is ANQGSEA in the germline V gene. Germline trimming cut 6 bases from V and 3 bases from J; bases unmatched to any gene: 4. CDR3 residues: CSVRDRGDTEAFF. Here the CDR3 DNA reads TGCAGCGTCCGGGACAGGGGCGACACTGAAGCTTTCTTT. Supplemented by reference TRBV29-1 and TRBJ1-1, the full variable domain reads SAVISQKPSRDICQRGTSLTIQCQVDSQVTMMFWYRQQPGQSLTLIATANQGSEATYESGFVIDKFPISRPNLTFSTLTVSNMSPEDSSIYLCSVRDRGDTEAFFGQGTRLTVV.

J is TRBJ2-7 and V is TRBV7-8; TRBD2 matches 7 bases. V lost 6 bases, J lost 4 bases, and 6 bases stayed unmatched. Germline V gene sequence: CDR1 SGHVS, CDR2 FQNEAQ. The CDR3 length is 13 residues. CDR3 nucleotides: TGTGCCAGCAGTAAGACAGCGGGGTACGAGCAGTACTTC. The encoded protein is CASSKTAGYEQYF.

In DNA form, the CDR3 reads TGTGCCAGCAGTATTACAGGGGATACTGAAGCTTTCTTT. Protein sequence: CASSITGDTEAFF. The chain couples TRBV6-4 to TRBJ1-1; TRBD1 agrees at 7 bases. This CDR3 is 13 amino acids long. In germline, CDR1 is MRHNA, CDR2 SNTAGT. V gave up 5 bases and J gave up 5 bases; unmatched junction bases: 5.

The V call is TRBV7-3, the J call TRBJ2-1, with TRBD2 matching 7 bases. The CDR3 has 14 residues. With V trimmed by 5 bases and J by 7 bases, 8 bases remained unmatched. Germline V gene lookup returns CDR1 SGHTA and CDR2 FQGTGA. Here the CDR3 DNA reads TGTGCCAGCAGCCCCCCTGGGGGGGGGAATGAGCAGTTCTTC. This encodes CASSPPGGGNEQFF.

This chain connects TRBV28 to TRBJ1-2, with 9 bases aligning to TRBD1. With V trimmed by 6 bases and J by 2 bases, 4 bases remained unmatched. This CDR3 is built from 14 residues. In germline, CDR1 is MDHEN, CDR2 SYDVKM. In DNA form, the CDR3 reads TGTGCCAGCAGGGGGACAGGGCAAAACTATGGCTACACCTTC. Translation gives CASRGTGQNYGYTF.

This chain uses TRBV14 with TRBJ2-7, with D possibly matching TRBD2 (5 bases). The germline CDR1 and CDR2 sequences are SGHDN and FVKESK. The CDR3 covers 14 residues. The V end lost 4 bases, the J end lost 0 bases, and 10 bases lay between the germline ends. The CDR3 region is CASSRGRSSYEQYF. The CDR3 nucleotides read TGTGCCAGCAGCCGCGGGCGCAGCTCCTACGAGCAGTACTTC.

The V gene is TRBV6-4, the J gene TRBJ1-6; D gene ambiguous. V lost 4 bases to trimming and J lost 2 bases, with 6 bases between them. The CDR3 totals 14 residues. The germline V gene has CDR1 MRHNA and CDR2 SNTAGT. CDR3 DNA sequence: TGTGCCAGCAGTGTTGGGGCCTATAATTCACCCCTCCACTTT. Its protein product is CASSVGAYNSPLHF.

The V call is TRBV2, the J call TRBJ2-7; 10 nucleotides match TRBD1. J was trimmed by 0 bases and V by 6 bases; bases with no gene match: 14. CDR3 length equals 18 residues. CDR1 is SNHLY, CDR2 FYNNEI, per germline. Here the CDR3 reads CASSPLGTGELSSYEQYF. In DNA, the CDR3 is TGTGCCAGCAGCCCATTGGGGACAGGGGAACTTAGCTCCTACGAGCAGTACTTC.

The gene calls are TRBV29-1 and TRBJ2-5; D unclear. This CDR3 is built from 11 residues. Trimming left V 4 bases short and J 1 base short, with 4 bases between. CDR1 is SQVTM and CDR2 is ANQGSEA in the germline V gene. This CDR3 is CSVGVQETQYF. The CDR3 nucleotides read TGCAGCGTTGGGGTCCAAGAGACCCAGTACTTC.